These 24 T cell receptor beta chains were sequenced from one sample in a study of Ad26.COV2.S vaccination and SARS-CoV-2 variants. The treatment here: about 20 received Ad26.COV2.S at low or high dose, single or two shots; several received placebo; per-sample allocation not given. Material that was analyzed had been drawn on day 63 after the first vaccine or placebo injection. Using immunoSEQ multiplex PCR, the repertoire was profiled, and TCRdb retains in-frame clones only, with some absent. Of more than 400,000 clones listed, about 90% were seen once; the top ten hold around 1.7%. Sample: peripheral blood, taken in a trial of Ad26.COV2.S vaccine versus placebo. The receptors were gathered from a person between 18 and 60 years old who received the Ad26.COV2.S COVID-19 vaccine or a placebo.

This sequence joins TRBV27 and TRBJ2-7; D is unresolved. Trimming pared 6 bases from V and 2 bases from J, leaving 11 bases between. This CDR3 spans 13 amino acids. Germline CDR1 MNHEY, CDR2 SMNVEV (reference sequence). CDR3 DNA sequence: TGTGCCAGCAGCGCTAGAGCCCCCTACGAGCAGTACTTC. Translation: CASSARAPYEQYF.

This sequence joins TRBV5-6 and TRBJ1-5; D perhaps matches TRBD1 (5 bases). This CDR3 is 17 amino acids long. Germline CDR1 is SGHDT and CDR2 is YYEEEE. V gave up 0 bases and J gave up 1 base, with 14 bases separating them. CDR3 sequence reads: CASSLGISGGSNQPQHF. CDR3 DNA sequence: TGTGCCAGCAGCTTGGGTATTTCGGGGGGGAGCAATCAGCCCCAGCATTTT. Full variable domain (remainder filled in from reference TRBV5-6 and TRBJ1-5): DAGVTQSPTHLIKTRGQQVTLRCSPKSGHDTVSWYQQALGQGPQFIFQYYEEEERQRGNFPDRFSGHQFPNYSSELNVNALLLGDSALYLCASSLGISGGSNQPQHFGDGTRLSIL.

In its sample, this clone was seen once. The chain employs TRBV12-3 or TRBV12-4 and TRBJ2-5; D call uncertain. With 3 bases removed from V and 6 bases from J, the gap between germline ends came to 8 bases. The CDR3 extends over 12 amino acids. CDR3 bases: TGTGCCAGCAGTTTTACTTTCCAGACCCAGTACTTC. It encodes CASSFTFQTQYF.

The chain combines TRBV7-9 with TRBJ2-5; a weak D match, TRBD1 (5 bases). V lost 5 bases and J 3 bases, leaving 10 bases between the germline ends. Germline CDR1 is SEHNR and CDR2 is FQNEAQ (reference sequence). The length of the CDR3 is 13 residues. The CDR3 protein is CASSTTVKETQYF. For the CDR3, the DNA is TGTGCCAGCAGCACGACAGTTAAAGAGACCCAGTACTTC. Variable domain in full (rest from reference TRBV7-9 and TRBJ2-5): DTGVSQNPRHKITKRGQNVTFRCDPISEHNRLYWYRQTLGQGPEFLTYFQNEAQLEKSRLLSDRFSAERPKGSFSTLEIQRTEQGDSAMYLCASSTTVKETQYFGPGTRLLVL.

The chain links TRBV19 to TRBJ2-1; D unclear. The germline V and J ends were trimmed by 6 bases and 9 bases, with 12 bases remaining between them. The CDR3 covers 12 residues. Germline V gene data show CDR1 as LNHDA and CDR2 as SQIVND (reference sequence). DNA of the CDR3: TGTGCCAGTAGCCCCCGGAAGGGTGAGCAGTTCTTC. Amino acids: CASSPRKGEQFF.

This sequence joins TRBV28 and TRBJ2-3, with a tentative D call TRBD2 (7 bases). The CDR3 sequence is 15 residues long. Trimming removed 7 bases from V and 5 bases from J, with 19 bases in between. Germline-derived CDR1 and CDR2 are MDHEN and SYDVKM. Here the CDR3 DNA reads TGTGCCAGCACCTGGGGGGGCCTCCGGAGAGATACGCAGTATTTT. Its protein is CASTWGGLRRDTQYF.

The chain couples TRBV7-6 to TRBJ1-6, with D hard to call. The germline V and J ends were trimmed by 4 bases and 7 bases, with 5 bases remaining between them. The CDR3 loop spans 12 amino acids. Germline V gene lookup returns CDR1 SGHVS and CDR2 FNYEAQ. The CDR3 loop is CASSSPNSPLHF. As DNA, the CDR3 is TGTGCCAGCAGCTCCCCCAATTCACCCCTCCACTTT.

The V call is TRBV27, the J call TRBJ1-1; D is uncertain. V lost 4 bases to trimming and J lost 1 base, with 19 bases between them. CDR1 and CDR2 from the germline V gene are MNHEY and SMNVEV (reference sequence). The CDR3 spans 17 residues. DNA of the CDR3: TGTGCCAGCAGTTCGACGACCGATATGAGATGGAACACTGAAGCTTTCTTT. As protein: CASSSTTDMRWNTEAFF.

The sample holds a few counts of this clone. The J gene is TRBJ2-3, the V gene TRBV7-6; D is undetermined. V was clipped by 1 base and J by 0 bases, with 8 bases between them. CDR3 length: 15 residues. CDR1 SGHVS and CDR2 FNYEAQ come from the germline V gene. CDR3 coding DNA: TGTGCCAGCAGCTTAGAGAGAGAAAGCACAGATACGCAGTATTTT. Amino acid sequence: CASSLERESTDTQYF.

With respect to this clone: The same CDR3 can be traced to other DNA sequences in this sample. The V and J genes are TRBV28 and TRBJ1-2; perhaps TRBD1 as D (5 bases). V was clipped by 7 bases and J by 3 bases, with 9 bases between them. This CDR3 comprises 12 residues. The germline V gene has CDR1 MDHEN and CDR2 SYDVKM. CDR3 bases: TGTGCCAGCAACGGGGGGTACTATGGCTACACCTTC. Translated: CASNGGYYGYTF.

The chain carries TRBV4-1 and TRBJ2-1; D gene ambiguous. CDR1 is MGHRA and CDR2 is YSYEKL in the germline V gene. V was trimmed by 4 bases and J by 4 bases, leaving 23 bases between them. The CDR3 is 18 amino acids. The CDR3 sequence: CASSLRTIFLTVYNEQFF. The CDR3 coding sequence is TGCGCCAGCAGCCTTCGGACGATTTTCTTAACAGTATACAATGAGCAGTTCTTC.

This sequence joins TRBV7-9 and TRBJ2-7, with D perhaps assigned TRBD1 or TRBD2 (5 bases each). CDR3 length: 15 residues. Trimming removed 5 bases at V and 7 bases at J, with 21 bases between. Germline CDR1 and CDR2: SEHNR and FQNEAQ (reference sequence). CDR3 bases: TGTGCCAGCAGCCAATCCGGGACGGCGCTGGGGGAGCAGTACTTC. Translation: CASSQSGTALGEQYF.

Only one count was recorded for this clone. DNA for the CDR3: TGTGCCAGCAGCCAAGGCCTAGCAGGGGAAAATGGCTACACCTTC. This encodes CASSQGLAGENGYTF. V usage is TRBV14 and J usage is TRBJ1-2, with D maybe TRBD1 (6 bases). Germline loops: CDR1 SGHDN, CDR2 FVKESK. Trimming took 1 base from V and 6 from J, leaving 15 bases between them. This CDR3 is 15 amino acids long. The full variable domain, its missing parts supplied by reference TRBV14 and TRBJ1-2, is EAGVTQFPSHSVIEKGQTVTLRCDPISGHDNLYWYRRVMGKEIKFLLHFVKESKQDESGMPNNRFLAERTGGTYSTLKVQPAELEDSGVYFCASSQGLAGENGYTFGSGTRLTVV.

This clone occurred once. The CDR3: CASSQDFRRLFF. CDR3 in DNA: TGCGCCAGCAGCCAAGATTTCAGGCGGCTGTTTTTT. The chain has TRBV4-1 and TRBJ1-4; D gene ambiguous. With 0 bases removed from V and 14 bases from J, the gap between germline ends came to 10 bases. This CDR3 is built from 12 residues. Germline V gene lookup returns CDR1 MGHRA and CDR2 YSYEKL.

The chain is built from TRBV2 and TRBJ2-1; D gene uncertain. CDR3 length equals 15 residues. The germline V and J ends were trimmed by 10 bases and 0 bases, with 16 bases remaining between them. The germline V gene has CDR1 SNHLY and CDR2 FYNNEI. In DNA form, the CDR3 reads TGTGCCACCTTCCTAGGAGCGAGCTCCTACAATGAGCAGTTCTTC. It is translated as CATFLGASSYNEQFF.

V gene TRBV18 combines with J gene TRBJ1-3; D is ambiguous. Germline V lookup: CDR1 KGHSH, CDR2 LQKENI. The CDR3 is made up of 11 amino acids. The V and J ends lost 4 bases and 4 bases respectively, with 2 bases between them. The DNA for the CDR3 is TGTGCCAGCTCACAAGGAAACACCATATATTTT. It encodes CASSQGNTIYF.

The chain has TRBV6-2 or TRBV6-3 and TRBJ2-7; 8 nucleotides line up with TRBD2. This CDR3 has 13 residues. After removal of 2 bases from V and 9 bases from J, the junction contained 6 bases not matched to a gene. Germline values: CDR1 MNHEY, CDR2 SVGEGT. The CDR3 sequence is CASSYRGGRWQYF. The CDR3, as DNA: TGTGCCAGCAGTTACCGGGGGGGGAGGTGGCAGTACTTC.

V usage is TRBV6-6 and J usage is TRBJ2-5; 9 nucleotides line up with TRBD2. The CDR3 runs to 14 residues. Trimming removed 5 bases from V and 2 bases from J; junction bases left unmatched: 3. CDR1 is MNHNY and CDR2 is SVGAGI in the germline V gene (reference sequence). Here the CDR3 reads CASSQRGVQETQYF. Written as DNA, the CDR3 is TGTGCCAGCAGTCAGCGGGGGGTACAAGAGACCCAGTACTTC.

The chain uses TRBV5-6 and TRBJ1-4; D remains ambiguous. Germline-derived CDR1 and CDR2 are SGHDT and YYEEEE. The V gene lost 1 base and the J gene lost 4 bases, with 8 bases spanning the gap. The CDR3 is made up of 14 amino acids. The DNA for the CDR3 is TGTGCCAGCAGCTTGATCAACCTTAATGAAAAACTGTTTTTT. Translation gives CASSLINLNEKLFF.

The chain carries TRBV7-8 and TRBJ1-4, with D maybe TRBD1 (5 bases). From germline, CDR1 is SGHVS and CDR2 FQNEAQ. The CDR3 extends over 15 amino acids. The V and J ends lost 4 bases and 2 bases respectively, with 11 bases between them. The CDR3 protein is CASSSWGTTNEKLFF. In DNA, the CDR3 is TGTGCCAGCAGCTCATGGGGGACGACTAATGAAAAACTGTTTTTT.

V usage is TRBV10-3 and J usage is TRBJ2-7; D possibly corresponds to TRBD1 (7 bases). Per germline, CDR1 ENHRY and CDR2 SYGVKD. V gave up 6 bases and J gave up 4 bases, with 16 bases separating them. This CDR3 comprises 14 residues. The CDR3 region has the DNA TGTGCCATCAGCCCGGGGCAGGGGGGTTACGAGCAGTACTTC. Amino acid sequence: CAISPGQGGYEQYF.

The V call is TRBV5-1, the J call TRBJ2-7; D is ambiguous. The length of the CDR3 is 12 residues. V dropped 0 bases and J dropped 6 bases, with 7 bases sitting between them. CDR1 is SGHRS and CDR2 is YFSETQ in the germline V gene. CDR3 protein: CASSLVSSEQYF. CDR3 in DNA: TGCGCCAGCAGCTTGGTTAGTAGCGAGCAGTACTTC.

CDR3 sequence reads: CASSLPNQPQHF. The CDR3 region has the DNA TGTGCCAGCAGCTTACCTAATCAGCCCCAGCATTTT. The chain employs TRBV11-2 and TRBJ1-5; D not certain. Germline CDR1 is SGHAT and CDR2 is FQNNGV. Trimming took off 2 bases at V and 4 bases at J, with 3 bases between the two ends. This CDR3 has 12 residues.

This chain joins TRBV15 and TRBJ1-2; D is uncertain. Germline V gene lookup returns CDR1 LNHNV and CDR2 YYDKDF (reference sequence). The ends were cut back, 0 bases at V and 8 bases at J, with 16 bases in the middle. The CDR3 runs to 15 residues. CDR3 nucleotide sequence: TGTGCCACCAGCAGAGATCGGCCGTCGGGTTTCGGCTACACCTTC. Amino acids: CATSRDRPSGFGYTF.